Listed here are 11 T cell receptor beta chains from one sample, sequenced in a study of blood T cell repertoires in COVID-19. Using immunoSEQ multiplex PCR, the repertoire was profiled, and TCRdb retains in-frame clones only, with some absent. Of some 200,000 clones detected, 70% to 90% appear once; the ten largest clones hold roughly a fifth. The material sequenced was peripheral blood. The receptors here all came from a man aged 55 to 70 with active or convalescent COVID-19.

V and J are TRBV7-2 and TRBJ1-4, with 7 positions matching TRBD1. With V trimmed by 2 bases and J by 8 bases, 8 bases remained unmatched. The CDR3 length is 15 residues. Germline-derived CDR1 and CDR2 are SGHTA and FQGNSA. As DNA, the CDR3 is TGTGCCAGCAGCTTATCCCCGCAGGGGGGAGAAAAACTGTTTTTT. The encoded protein is CASSLSPQGGEKLFF.

The chain carries TRBV16 and TRBJ1-4; the D is unclear. Germline CDR1 reads KGHSY; CDR2 reads FQNENV. Between the trimmed V and J ends, which lost 0 bases and 7 bases, there was a span of 9 bases. The CDR3 is 14 amino acids. The CDR3 protein is CASSQSGSLEKLFF. DNA for the CDR3: TGTGCCAGCAGCCAATCGGGCAGCCTTGAAAAACTGTTTTTT. Based on the CDR3 plus reference TRBV16 and TRBJ1-4, the full variable domain is GEEVAQTPKHLVRGEGQKAKLYCAPIKGHSYVFWYQQVLKNEFKFLISFQNENVFDETGMPKERFSAKCLPNSPCSLEIQATKLEDSAVYFCASSQSGSLEKLFFGSGTQLSVL.

This clone was seen a single time. This chain connects TRBV7-3 to TRBJ1-2; D ambiguous. CDR3 length: 11 residues. Germline CDR1 SGHTA, CDR2 FQGTGA. V was shortened by 4 bases and J by 8 bases, with 8 bases between the two germline ends. The CDR3 DNA reads TGTGCCAGCAGCTCGGGGTCGGGCTACACCTTC. Protein product: CASSSGSGYTF.

The chain is built from TRBV24-1 and TRBJ2-1; 9 nucleotides align to TRBD2. CDR3 size: 17 residues. V dropped 0 bases and J dropped 0; count of bases not matched to a gene: 2. CDR1 is KGHDR, CDR2 SFDVKD, per germline. CDR3 amino acids: CATSDLRGGGSYNEQFF. Written as DNA, the CDR3 is TGTGCCACCAGTGATTTGCGCGGGGGGGGCTCCTACAATGAGCAGTTCTTC.

The rearrangement joins TRBV12-2 to TRBJ2-6; the table's D call of TRBD1 was not tested on the DNA. TRBV12-2 is assigned pseudogene status. The CDR3 length is 18 residues. The CDR3 region has the DNA TGTGCAAGTCGCTTAGCGGGACAGGGGCACTCTGGGGCCAACGTCCTGACTTTC. It yields the protein CASRLAGQGHSGANVLTF.

This clone was counted a few times. The chain is built from TRBV6-5 and TRBJ1-2; weak D call: TRBD1 (5 bases). V dropped 6 bases and J dropped 0 bases, with 11 bases sitting between them. The CDR3 is 14 amino acids. CDR1 is MNHEY and CDR2 is SVGAGI in the germline V gene. DNA of the CDR3: TGTGCCAGCAGATACAGACAGTCTAACTATGGCTACACCTTC. Translated: CASRYRQSNYGYTF.

CDR3 residues: CASSIRPGSYEQYF. The CDR3 coding sequence is TGTGCCAGTAGTATTCGTCCAGGCTCCTACGAGCAGTACTTC. The V and J genes are TRBV19 and TRBJ2-7; D is unresolved. Trimming left V 3 bases short and J 0 bases short, with 9 bases between. Per germline, CDR1 LNHDA and CDR2 SQIVND (reference sequence). The CDR3 has 14 residues.

The chain has TRBV20-1 and TRBJ2-7, with TRBD2 as a possible D gene (6 bases). The germline CDR1 and CDR2 sequences are DFQATT and SNEGSKA (reference sequence). Trimming stripped 3 bases from V and 2 bases from J, with 14 bases between. The CDR3 has 14 residues. The CDR3 nucleotides are TGCAGTGCTAGTCGTAAGCGGGTAACCTACGAGCAGTACTTC. Encoded protein: CSASRKRVTYEQYF.

This clone appeared many times. This chain connects TRBV5-6 to TRBJ2-3, with TRBD2 identical over 15 bases. With 4 bases clipped from V and 3 bases from J, the junction kept 6 bases outside the gene matches. CDR3 length equals 17 residues. Germline values: CDR1 SGHDT, CDR2 YYEEEE. In DNA, the CDR3 is TGTGCCAGCAGCAGTATAGGGACTAGCGGGGGGACAGATACGCAGTATTTT. This gives the protein CASSSIGTSGGTDTQYF.

The chain links TRBV3-1 (or the pseudogene TRBV3-2) to TRBJ2-2; D is perhaps TRBD2 (5 bases). The germline V gene has CDR1 LGHDT and CDR2 YNNKEL (reference sequence). The CDR3 length is 16 residues. The ends were cut back, 4 bases at V and 8 bases at J, with 20 bases in the middle. CDR3 protein: CASSPRTKLERGELFF. DNA for the CDR3: TGTGCCAGCAGCCCCCGAACAAAACTAGAGCGGGGGGAGCTGTTTTTT.

The chain has TRBV19 and TRBJ2-3; 8 nucleotides match TRBD2. The CDR3 has 15 amino acids. Germline V CDR1 and CDR2: LNHDA, SQIVND (reference sequence). Germline trimming cut 5 bases from V and 2 bases from J; bases unmatched to any gene: 6. The CDR3 spells CASSPTSASTDTQYF. DNA of the CDR3: TGTGCCAGTAGTCCGACTAGCGCTTCCACAGATACGCAGTATTTT.